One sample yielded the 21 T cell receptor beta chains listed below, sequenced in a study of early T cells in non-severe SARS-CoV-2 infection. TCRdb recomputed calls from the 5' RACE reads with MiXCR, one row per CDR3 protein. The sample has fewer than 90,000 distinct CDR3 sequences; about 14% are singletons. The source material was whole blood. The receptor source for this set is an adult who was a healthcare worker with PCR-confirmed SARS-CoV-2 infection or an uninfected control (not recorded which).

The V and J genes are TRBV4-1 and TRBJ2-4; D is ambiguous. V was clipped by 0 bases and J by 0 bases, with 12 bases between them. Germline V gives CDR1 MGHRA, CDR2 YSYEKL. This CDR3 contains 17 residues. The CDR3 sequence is CASSQEVTALAKNIQYF. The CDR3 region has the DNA TGCGCCAGCAGCCAAGAGGTTACAGCGCTAGCCAAAAACATTCAGTACTTC.

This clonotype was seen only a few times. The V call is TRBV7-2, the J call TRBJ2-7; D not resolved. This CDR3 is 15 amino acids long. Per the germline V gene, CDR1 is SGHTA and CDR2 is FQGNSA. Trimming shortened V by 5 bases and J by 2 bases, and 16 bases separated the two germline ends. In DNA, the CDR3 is TGTGCCAGCAGCCCCTCGGCGAACCAACCCTACGAGCAGTACTTC. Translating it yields CASSPSANQPYEQYF.

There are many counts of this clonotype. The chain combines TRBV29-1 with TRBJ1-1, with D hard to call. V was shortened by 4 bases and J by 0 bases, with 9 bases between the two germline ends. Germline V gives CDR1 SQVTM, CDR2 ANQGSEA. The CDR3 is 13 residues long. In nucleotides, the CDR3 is TGCAGCGTTGTAGGGCGGATGAACACTGAAGCTTTCTTT. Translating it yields CSVVGRMNTEAFF.

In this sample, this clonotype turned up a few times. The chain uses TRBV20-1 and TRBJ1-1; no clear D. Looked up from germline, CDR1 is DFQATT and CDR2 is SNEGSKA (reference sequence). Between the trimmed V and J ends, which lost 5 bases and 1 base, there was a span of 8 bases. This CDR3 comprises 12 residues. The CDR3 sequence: CSAWEGNTEAFF. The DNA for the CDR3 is TGCAGTGCTTGGGAGGGGAACACTGAAGCTTTCTTT.

CDR3 DNA sequence: TGTGCCAGCAGCGCGCCGGGACCCCGACACTATGGCTACACCTTC. This sequence encodes CASSAPGPRHYGYTF. This chain joins TRBV7-2 and TRBJ1-2, with a tentative D call TRBD1 (5 bases). The V and J ends lost 5 bases and 3 bases respectively, with 16 bases between them. Germline CDR1 and CDR2: SGHTA and FQGNSA. The CDR3 length is 15 residues.

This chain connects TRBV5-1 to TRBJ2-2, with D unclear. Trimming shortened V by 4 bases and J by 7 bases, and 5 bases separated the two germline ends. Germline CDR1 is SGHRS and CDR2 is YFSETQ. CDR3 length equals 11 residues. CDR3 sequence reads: CASSPSGELFF. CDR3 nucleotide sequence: TGCGCCAGCAGCCCCAGCGGGGAGCTGTTTTTT.

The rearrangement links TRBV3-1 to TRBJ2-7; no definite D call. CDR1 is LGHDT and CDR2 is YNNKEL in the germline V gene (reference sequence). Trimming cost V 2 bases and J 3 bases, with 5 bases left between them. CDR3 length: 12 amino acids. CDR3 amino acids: CASSQRDYEQYF. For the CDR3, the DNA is TGTGCCAGCAGCCAACGCGACTACGAGCAGTACTTC.

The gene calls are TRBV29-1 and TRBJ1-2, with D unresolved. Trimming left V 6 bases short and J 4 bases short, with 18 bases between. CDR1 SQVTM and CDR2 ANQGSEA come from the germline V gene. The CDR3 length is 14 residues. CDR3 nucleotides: TGCAGCGTCTGGGCCGGGGTTTTTAGCTATGGCTACACCTTC. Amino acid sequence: CSVWAGVFSYGYTF.

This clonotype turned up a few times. This CDR3 reads CASSAGQSASLHF. In DNA, the CDR3 is TGTGCCAGCAGCGCAGGACAGTCAGCTTCCCTCCACTTT. The chain couples TRBV6-6 to TRBJ1-6; perhaps TRBD1 as D (6 bases). This CDR3 comprises 13 residues. CDR1 MNHNY and CDR2 SVGAGI come from the germline V gene (reference sequence). Deletions cut 6 bases from V and 14 bases from J, with 17 bases between.

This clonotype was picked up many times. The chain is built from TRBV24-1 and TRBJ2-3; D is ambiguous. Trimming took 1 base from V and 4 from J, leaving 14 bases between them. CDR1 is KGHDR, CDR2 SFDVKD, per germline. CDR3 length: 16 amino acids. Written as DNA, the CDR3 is TGTGCCACCAGTGATTTTGAGAAGGTGGGATCAGATACGCAGTATTTT. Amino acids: CATSDFEKVGSDTQYF.

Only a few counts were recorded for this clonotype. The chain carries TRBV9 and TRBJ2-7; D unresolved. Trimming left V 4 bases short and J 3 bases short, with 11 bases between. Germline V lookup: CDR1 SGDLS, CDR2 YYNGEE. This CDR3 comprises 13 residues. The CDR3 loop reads CASSSDPNYEQYF. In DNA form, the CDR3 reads TGTGCCAGCAGCTCCGACCCCAACTACGAGCAGTACTTC.

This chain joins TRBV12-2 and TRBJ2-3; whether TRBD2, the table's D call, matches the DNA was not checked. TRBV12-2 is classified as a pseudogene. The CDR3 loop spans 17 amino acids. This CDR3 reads CASRPLRLASFTDTQYF. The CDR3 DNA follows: TGTGCAAGTCGCCCCCTCAGACTAGCGAGTTTCACAGATACGCAGTATTTT.

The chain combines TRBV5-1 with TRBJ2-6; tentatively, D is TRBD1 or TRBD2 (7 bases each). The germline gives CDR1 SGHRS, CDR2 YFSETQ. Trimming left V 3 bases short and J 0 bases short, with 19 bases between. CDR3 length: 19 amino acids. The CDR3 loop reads CASSWEGAPFNSGANVLTF. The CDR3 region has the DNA TGCGCCAGCAGCTGGGAGGGGGCGCCCTTCAACTCTGGGGCCAACGTCCTGACTTTC.

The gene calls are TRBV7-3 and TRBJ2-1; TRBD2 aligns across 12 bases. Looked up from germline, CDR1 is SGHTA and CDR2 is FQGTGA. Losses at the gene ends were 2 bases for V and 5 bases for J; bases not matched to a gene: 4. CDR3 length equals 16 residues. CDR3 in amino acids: CASSLSRLAGDNEQFF. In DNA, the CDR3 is TGTGCCAGCAGCTTATCGCGACTAGCGGGAGACAATGAGCAGTTCTTC.

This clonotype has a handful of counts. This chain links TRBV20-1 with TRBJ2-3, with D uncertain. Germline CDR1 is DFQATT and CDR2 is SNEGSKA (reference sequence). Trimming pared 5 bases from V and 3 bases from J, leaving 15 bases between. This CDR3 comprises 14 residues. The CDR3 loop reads CSAANSPRTDTQYF. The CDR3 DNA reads TGCAGTGCTGCCAATAGCCCTAGGACAGATACGCAGTATTTT.

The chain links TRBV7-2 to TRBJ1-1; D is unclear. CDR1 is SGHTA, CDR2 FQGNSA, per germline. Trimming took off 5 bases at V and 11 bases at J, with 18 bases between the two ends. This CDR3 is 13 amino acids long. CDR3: CASSPTGGVGAFF. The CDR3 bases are TGTGCCAGCAGCCCCACGGGCGGAGTAGGGGCTTTCTTT.

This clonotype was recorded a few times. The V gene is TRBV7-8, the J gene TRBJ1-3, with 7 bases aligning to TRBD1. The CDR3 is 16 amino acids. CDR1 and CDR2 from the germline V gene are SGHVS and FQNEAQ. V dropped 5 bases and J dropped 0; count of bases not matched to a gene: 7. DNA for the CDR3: TGTGCCAGCAGCCCCCGGACAGGCTACTCTGGAAACACCATATATTTT. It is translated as CASSPRTGYSGNTIYF.

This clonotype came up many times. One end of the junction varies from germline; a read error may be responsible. The CDR3 DNA follows: TGCGCCAGCAGCCAATCCGGACAGGGAAATTCACCCCTCCATTTT. This gives the protein CASSQSGQGNSPLHF. The chain combines TRBV4-3 with TRBJ1-6, with 8 bases lining up with TRBD1. This CDR3 comprises 15 residues. CDR1 LGHNA and CDR2 YSLEER come from the germline V gene.

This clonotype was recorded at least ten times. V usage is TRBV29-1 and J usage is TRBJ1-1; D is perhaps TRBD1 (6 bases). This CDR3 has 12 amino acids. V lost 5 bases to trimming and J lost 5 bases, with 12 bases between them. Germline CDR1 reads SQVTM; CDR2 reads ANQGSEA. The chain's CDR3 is CSVITGQTEAFF. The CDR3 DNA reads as TGCAGCGTTATAACAGGGCAAACTGAAGCTTTCTTT.

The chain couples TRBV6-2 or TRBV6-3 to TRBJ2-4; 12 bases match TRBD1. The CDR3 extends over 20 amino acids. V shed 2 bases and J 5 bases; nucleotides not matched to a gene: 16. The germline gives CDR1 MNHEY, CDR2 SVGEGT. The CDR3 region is CASSYPGTGGRSLQENIQYF. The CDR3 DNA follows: TGTGCCAGCAGTTACCCAGGGACAGGGGGCCGAAGTCTCCAAGAAAACATTCAGTACTTC.

CDR3 in amino acids: CASSSQGHTEAFF. CDR3 nucleotides: TGTGCCAGCTCATCACAGGGGCACACTGAAGCTTTCTTT. The chain employs TRBV18 and TRBJ1-1; TRBD1 matches at 7 bases. Per germline, CDR1 KGHSH and CDR2 LQKENI. The CDR3 loop spans 13 amino acids. The V gene end was trimmed by 5 bases and the J gene end by 3 bases; junction bases not matched to a gene: 3.